This record concerns one T cell receptor beta chain sequence. The antigen is undetermined. A read error may be the cause here, since a much bigger clone is one base away. The CDR3 is 13 amino acids. Germline assignment: CDR1 SGHTA and CDR2 FQGTGA. V lost 5 bases, J lost 6 bases, and 3 bases stayed unmatched. TCRdb re-analysed the reads in MiXCR, keeping a single row per CDR3 protein. Among 150,000 to 200,000 distinct CDR3 sequences, around an eighth were seen once, and the ten largest hold 20% to 30%. These data belong to a study of T cell repertoires in cytomegalovirus infection. Overall study results and limits: Dominating the ex vivo response were HLA-C-restricted CMV-specific TCR beta clonotypes. CMV carriers with the relevant HLA were identified by cumulative public TCR beta family frequency.

The sample taken for sequencing was PBMCs. The TCR originated in a human donor in good health (CMV status not recorded). Some clones in this sample may be carry-over from other donors' samples. The chain joins TRBV7-3 to TRBJ2-1; 8 nucleotides agree with TRBD1. The DNA of the CDR3 is TGTGCCAGCAGCCATCAGGGGGCCAATGAGCAGTTCTTC. Translating it yields CASSHQGANEQFF.